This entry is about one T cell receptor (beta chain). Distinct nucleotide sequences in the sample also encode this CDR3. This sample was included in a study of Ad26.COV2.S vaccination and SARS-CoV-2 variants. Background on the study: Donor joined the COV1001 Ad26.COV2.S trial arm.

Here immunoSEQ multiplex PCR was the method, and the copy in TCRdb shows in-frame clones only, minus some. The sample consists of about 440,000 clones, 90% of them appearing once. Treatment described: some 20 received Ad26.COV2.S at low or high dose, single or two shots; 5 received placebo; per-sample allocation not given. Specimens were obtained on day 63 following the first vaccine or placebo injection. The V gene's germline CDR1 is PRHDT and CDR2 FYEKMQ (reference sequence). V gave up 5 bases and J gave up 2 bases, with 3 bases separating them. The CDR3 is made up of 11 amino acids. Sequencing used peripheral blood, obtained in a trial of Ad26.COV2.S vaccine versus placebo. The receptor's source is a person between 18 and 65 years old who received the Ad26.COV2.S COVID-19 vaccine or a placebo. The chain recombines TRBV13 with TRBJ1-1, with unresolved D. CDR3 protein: CASSRNTEAFF. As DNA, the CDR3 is TGTGCCAGCAGCAGAAACACTGAAGCTTTCTTT.